This T cell receptor beta chain was profiled in a study of OX40 agonist ivuxolimab in advanced cancers. In the study overall: Patients with hepatocellular carcinoma, melanoma, renal cell or head and neck cancer made up the dose-escalation patients. Antecedent anti-PD-1, anti-PD-L1 or anti-CTLA-4 therapy was permissible, with about 40% having received some. Study outcomes and limitations: Normalized T-cell clonal expansion was also low in some nonresponders. Among T cells, CD8+ cells averaged more expanded clones than CD4+ cells.

The CDR3 length is 11 residues. Germline values: CDR1 SEHNR, CDR2 FQNEAQ (reference sequence). Between the trimmed V and J ends, which lost 11 bases and 1 base, there was a span of 8 bases. Sequenced by immunoSEQ multiplex PCR; TCRdb stores in-frame clones only, minus some. The sample holds 70,000 to 85,000 clones, 90% to 95% seen once. Comments on this clone: What it binds is not known.

The TCR sequence derives from an adult with an advanced solid tumor such as melanoma, head and neck, liver or kidney cancer. The sequencing here drew on CD4+ or CD8+ T cells sorted from blood, taken in a trial of the OX40 agonist ivuxolimab. The chain joins TRBV7-9 to TRBJ1-1; D gene unclear. The chain's CDR3 is CAGQANTEAFF. DNA of the CDR3: TGTGCCGGGCAGGCGAACACTGAAGCTTTCTTT.